The entry below gives a single T cell receptor (beta chain) sequence along with its context. The antigen is undetermined. Germline lookup yields CDR1 SGDLS and CDR2 YYNGEE. J was trimmed by 9 bases and V by 0 bases; bases with no gene match: 11. The CDR3 is 16 amino acids. The source of the sample is a study of identical twins. General observations from the study: Out-of-frame alpha sequences shared by twins showed excess low generation probability. Within beta out-of-frame sequences, the excess sharing observed between twins was weaker. Zero-insertion analyses were open to partial confounding by invariant MAIT and iNKT cells.

Each CDR3 protein is one row after TCRdb ran MiXCR on the 5' RACE reads. The sample has some 1,700,000 distinct CDR3 sequences, roughly a third seen once. Every one of the donors was a healthy Caucasian. Sequencing was performed on cord blood. This chain joins TRBV9 and TRBJ2-1, with 8 nucleotides matching TRBD2. The receptor was isolated from a newborn girl in good health. The CDR3 here is CASSVVTGGAGGEQFF. The DNA for the CDR3 is TGTGCCAGCAGCGTAGTTACCGGGGGGGCCGGGGGTGAGCAGTTCTTC.